The 23 T cell receptor beta chains below were found in one sample sequenced in a study of PD-1 blockade in classical Hodgkin lymphoma. The method was immunoSEQ multiplex PCR; TCRdb's version includes in-frame clones alone and lacks a portion of them. Of roughly 68,000 clones in the sample, about 93% were seen once. Time point denoted: newly diagnosed, previously untreated cHL patient sample. The sample taken for sequencing was peripheral blood mononuclear cells (PBMCs). The receptor source for this set is a human donor with classical Hodgkin lymphoma.

This chain's CDR3 is CASFYHYGYTF. DNA of the CDR3: TGTGCCAGCTTTTACCACTATGGCTACACCTTC. The gene calls are TRBV2 and TRBJ1-2; D is unclear. Germline V gives CDR1 SNHLY, CDR2 FYNNEI. The CDR3 covers 11 residues. V dropped 8 bases and J dropped 3 bases, with 7 bases sitting between them. The full variable domain, rest sourced from reference TRBV2 and TRBJ1-2, is EPEVTQTPSHQVTQMGQEVILRCVPISNHLYFYWYRQILGQKVEFLVSFYNNEISEKSEIFDDQFSVERPDGSNFTLKIRSTKLEDSAMYFCASFYHYGYTFGSGTRLTVV.

This sequence joins TRBV11-3 and TRBJ2-2, with D tentatively TRBD1 or TRBD2 (6 bases each). CDR3 length equals 15 residues. In germline, CDR1 is SGHNT, CDR2 YENEEA. Trimming pared 5 bases from V and 6 bases from J, leaving 16 bases between. The CDR3 loop is CASSPTGTQAGELFF. Here the CDR3 DNA reads TGTGCCAGCAGCCCAACAGGGACTCAGGCCGGGGAGCTGTTTTTT.

The CDR3 loop reads CASSIIRGTIYF. CDR3 sequence (DNA): TGTGCCAGTAGTATAATCCGTGGGACCATATATTTT. V usage is TRBV19 and J usage is TRBJ1-3; D gene ambiguous. Germline-derived CDR1 and CDR2 are LNHDA and SQIVND (reference sequence). Trimming cost V 2 bases and J 10 bases, with 9 bases left between them. This CDR3 contains 12 residues.

The rearrangement links TRBV29-1 to TRBJ2-7; D remains ambiguous. Germline CDR1 and CDR2: SQVTM and ANQGSEA. The CDR3 loop spans 11 amino acids. The V end lost 5 bases, the J end lost 7 bases, and 12 bases lay between the germline ends. CDR3 bases: TGCAGCGTTCCCCTAGGGATTGAGCAGTACTTC. Residues: CSVPLGIEQYF.

This clone has only one observation. V is TRBV7-2 and J is TRBJ2-7; 14 bases fit TRBD2. CDR1 is SGHTA, CDR2 FQGNSA, per germline. This CDR3 has 16 amino acids. Losses at the gene ends were 0 bases for V and 6 bases for J; bases not matched to a gene: 4. CDR3 bases: TGTGCCAGCAGCTTAGCCCTGGGACTAGCGGGAGCCGAGCAGTACTTC. As protein: CASSLALGLAGAEQYF.

As regards this clone: The sample contains more than one DNA sequence encoding this CDR3. The CDR3 sequence: CASSSAYEQYF. Written as DNA, the CDR3 is TGTGCCAGCAGCTCCGCCTACGAGCAGTACTTC. The rearrangement links TRBV7-2 to TRBJ2-7; no reliable D call. This CDR3 comprises 11 residues. Trimming removed 4 bases from V and 2 bases from J, with 3 bases in between. In germline, CDR1 is SGHTA, CDR2 FQGNSA.

The chain carries TRBV11-2 and TRBJ2-3, with 9 bases matching TRBD1. CDR1 is SGHAT, CDR2 FQNNGV, per germline. V trimming: 5 bases; J trimming: 0 bases; junction bases outside the gene matches: 3. The CDR3 is made up of 15 amino acids. CDR3 residues: CASSITGGSTDTQYF. The CDR3 region has the DNA TGTGCCAGCAGCATAACAGGGGGCAGCACAGATACGCAGTATTTT. Supplemented by reference TRBV11-2 and TRBJ2-3, the full variable domain reads EAGVAQSPRYKIIEKRQSVAFWCNPISGHATLYWYQQILGQGPKLLIQFQNNGVVDDSQLPKDRFSAERLKGVDSTLKIQPAKLEDSAVYLCASSITGGSTDTQYFGPGTRLTVL.

V and J are TRBV6-5 and TRBJ2-1, with 9 bases identical to TRBD1. Germline assignment: CDR1 MNHEY and CDR2 SVGAGI. CDR3 length: 15 amino acids. V lost 2 bases to trimming and J lost 5 bases; unmatched junction nucleotides: 4. The CDR3: CASSYGTGRHNEQFF. In DNA, the CDR3 is TGTGCCAGCAGTTACGGGACAGGGAGGCACAATGAGCAGTTCTTC.

The chain joins TRBV6-5 to TRBJ1-2; D is uncertain. CDR1 and CDR2 (germline): MNHEY, SVGAGI. The CDR3 totals 14 residues. V was cut by 0 bases and J by 7 bases, with 12 bases left in between. The CDR3 coding sequence is TGTGCCAGCAGTTACTCGTTGACTCCCACTGGCTACACCTTC. Protein: CASSYSLTPTGYTF.

This clone appeared a single time. The chain recombines TRBV7-2 with TRBJ2-1; the match to TRBD2 covers 10 bases. The CDR3 consists of 15 residues. CDR1 is SGHTA and CDR2 is FQGNSA in the germline V gene. V shed 3 bases, J shed 5 bases, and the junction held 4 bases outside the gene matches. As DNA, the CDR3 is TGTGCCAGCAGCTTCCTAGCGGGAGTCGACAATGAGCAGTTCTTC. Its protein product is CASSFLAGVDNEQFF. Full variable domain (rest looked up from reference TRBV7-2 and TRBJ2-1): GAGVSQSPSNKVTEKGKDVELRCDPISGHTALYWYRQSLGQGLEFLIYFQGNSAPDKSGLPSDRFSAERTGGSVSTLTIQRTQQEDSAVYLCASSFLAGVDNEQFFGPGTRLTVL.

The rearrangement uses TRBV7-9 and TRBJ2-5, with a possible D match to TRBD1 (6 bases). Germline CDR1 reads SEHNR; CDR2 reads FQNEAQ (reference sequence). The CDR3 length is 14 residues. Trimming stripped 2 bases from V and 5 bases from J, with 12 bases between. CDR3 region: CASSLQGRRETQYF. As DNA, the CDR3 is TGTGCCAGCAGCTTACAGGGGCGGCGGGAGACCCAGTACTTC.

The rearrangement links TRBV11-2 to TRBJ2-3, with D possibly TRBD1 on 5 matching bases. CDR3 size: 14 residues. Germline V gene sequence: CDR1 SGHAT, CDR2 FQNNGV. V gave up 5 bases and J gave up 0 bases, with 9 bases separating them. The CDR3 DNA sequence: TGTGCCAGCAGCACAGGAGAAAGCACAGATACGCAGTATTTT. This sequence encodes CASSTGESTDTQYF.

The gene calls are TRBV5-1 and TRBJ1-2; D unresolved. V lost 0 bases to trimming and J lost 11 bases, with 8 bases between them. Germline-derived CDR1 and CDR2 are SGHRS and YFSETQ. There are 11 residues in the CDR3. The CDR3 protein is CASSLGGLYTF. CDR3 nucleotides: TGCGCCAGCAGCTTGGGGGGTCTATACACCTTC.

This chain joins TRBV7-2 and TRBJ1-1; the D gene is possibly TRBD1 (6 bases). V lost 3 bases to trimming and J lost 4 bases, with 12 bases between them. The CDR3 spans 14 residues. Germline values: CDR1 SGHTA, CDR2 FQGNSA. The CDR3 sequence is CASSFRTGITEAFF. CDR3 in DNA: TGTGCCAGCAGCTTTCGAACAGGGATCACTGAAGCTTTCTTT.

The chain combines TRBV10-2 with TRBJ2-7; the match to TRBD2 covers 7 bases. The CDR3 is 17 residues long. V shed 6 bases and J 1 base; nucleotides not matched to a gene: 15. Germline V gene sequence: CDR1 WSHSY, CDR2 SAAADI. The CDR3 loop is CASSPLSSGAKSYEQYF. The CDR3 region has the DNA TGCGCCAGCAGCCCCCTTTCCAGCGGGGCTAAATCCTACGAGCAGTACTTC.

V gene TRBV5-1 combines with J gene TRBJ2-2; 8 bases match TRBD2. This CDR3 spans 17 amino acids. Germline CDR1 SGHRS, CDR2 YFSETQ. J was trimmed by 4 bases and V by 3 bases; bases with no gene match: 11. The CDR3 DNA is TGCGCCAGCAGCTCGTTCATGAATAGCGGGGCCACCGGGGAGCTGTTTTTT. It translates to CASSSFMNSGATGELFF.

CDR3 sequence reads: CASSYGQPSYEQYF. The CDR3 nucleotides are TGTGCCAGCAGTTATGGTCAGCCATCCTACGAGCAGTACTTC. The chain uses TRBV6-6 and TRBJ2-5; D call uncertain. The assigned J gene may be wrong: the sequence end matches TRBJ2-7 better. CDR1 and CDR2 (germline): MNHNY, SVGAGI (reference sequence). This CDR3 contains 14 residues.

This chain links TRBV11-2 with TRBJ2-3; 10 bases line up with TRBD2. The germline CDR1 and CDR2 sequences are SGHAT and FQNNGV. With V trimmed by 5 bases and J by 0 bases, 5 bases remained unmatched. This CDR3 contains 16 residues. CDR3 bases: TGTGCCAGCAGCCCCGGGACTAGCGAGAGCACAGATACGCAGTATTTT. Protein: CASSPGTSESTDTQYF.

Concerning this clone itself: Germline and junction disagree at one end, which may indicate a read error. The gene calls are TRBV28 and TRBJ1-3; D not resolved. Germline CDR1 is MDHEN and CDR2 is SYDVKM. There are 13 residues in the CDR3. In nucleotides, the CDR3 is TGTGCCACCAGTTCGCTCGCGCGGAACACCATATATTTT. It yields the protein CATSSLARNTIYF.

The J gene is TRBJ2-2, the V gene TRBV11-3, with D perhaps assigned TRBD1 or TRBD2 (5 bases each). The CDR3 has 16 residues. CDR1 and CDR2 from the germline V gene are SGHNT and YENEEA. Trimming removed 0 bases from V and 4 bases from J, with 12 bases in between. The CDR3 nucleotides read TGTGCCAGCAGCTTAGATCGGGGCAGAAGCACCGGGGAGCTGTTTTTT. Protein sequence: CASSLDRGRSTGELFF. Combining the CDR3 with reference TRBV11-3 and TRBJ2-2 gives the whole variable domain EAGVVQSPRYKIIEKKQPVAFWCNPISGHNTLYWYLQNLGQGPELLIRYENEEAVDDSQLPKDRFSAERLKGVDSTLKIQPAELGDSAVYLCASSLDRGRSTGELFFGEGSRLTVL.

The chain recombines TRBV7-8 with TRBJ1-4; the D is unclear. Germline V gives CDR1 SGHVS, CDR2 FQNEAQ. V was trimmed by 0 bases and J by 8 bases, leaving 16 bases between them. The CDR3 consists of 16 residues. CDR3 loop: CASSLALLEGREKLFF. The CDR3 coding sequence is TGTGCCAGCAGCTTAGCCTTATTGGAGGGTCGGGAAAAACTGTTTTTT. The full variable domain, with the rest looked up from reference TRBV7-8 and TRBJ1-4, is GAGVSQSPRYKVAKRGQDVALRCDPISGHVSLFWYQQALGQGPEFLTYFQNEAQLDKSGLPSDRFFAERPEGSVSTLKIQRTQQEDSAVYLCASSLALLEGREKLFFGSGTQLSVL.

The chain joins TRBV2 to TRBJ2-2; maybe TRBD1 (5 bases). Per germline, CDR1 SNHLY and CDR2 FYNNEI. The CDR3 totals 14 residues. The V end lost 4 bases, the J end lost 3 bases, and 9 bases lay between the germline ends. CDR3 amino acids: CASSVSGYTGELFF. For the CDR3, the DNA is TGTGCCAGCAGTGTCTCAGGGTACACCGGGGAGCTGTTTTTT.

The chain joins TRBV20-1 to TRBJ1-4; maybe TRBD1 (6 bases). V was trimmed by 6 bases and J by 12 bases, leaving 14 bases between them. This CDR3 has 11 residues. Germline V CDR1 and CDR2: DFQATT, SNEGSKA (reference sequence). The chain's CDR3 is CSARQVGELFF. The CDR3 DNA is TGCAGTGCACGACAGGTGGGGGAACTGTTTTTT.